This is a list of T cell receptor beta chains from one sample in a study of T-cell reconstitution after alpha-beta-depleted transplantation in children. From the PCR reads, TCRdb called clonotypes with MiXCR, one entry per CDR3 protein. This sample has about 170,000 distinct CDR3 sequences, with roughly 10% found just once. Specimen: PBMCs, collected before TCRalphabeta/CD19-depleted stem cell transplant. These receptors originate from a boy between 2 and 10 years old with acute myeloid leukemia, due to receive a stem cell transplant. Each CDR3 is given with its conserved first and last residue. Each record gives: V gene, D gene, J gene, clone size, CDR3 protein, CDR3 DNA. The D gene is left open where the match is weak. Not every row has a clone size; where given, it reads once, few, many or a size class.

V gene: TRBV7-2; D gene: TRBD1; J gene: TRBJ1-2; clone size: few; CDR3 protein: CASSLEVRGAYGYTF; CDR3 DNA: TGTGCCAGCAGCTTAGAAGTCAGGGGGGCCTATGGCTACACCTTC
V gene: TRBV20-1; D gene: TRBD1; J gene: TRBJ1-1; clone size: many; CDR3 protein: CSARPTGLGKAFF; CDR3 DNA: TGCAGTGCTAGGCCGACAGGGCTCGGAAAAGCTTTCTTT
V gene: TRBV6-4; D gene: -; J gene: TRBJ2-7; clone size: many; CDR3 protein: CASSATPSLEQYF; CDR3 DNA: TGTGCCAGCAGTGCCACTCCGAGTCTCGAGCAGTACTTC
V gene: TRBV5-1; D gene: -; J gene: TRBJ2-6; clone size: many; CDR3 protein: CASSLGVAASGANVLTF; CDR3 DNA: TGCGCCAGCAGCTTGGGGGTCGCCGCCTCTGGGGCCAACGTCCTGACTTTC
V gene: TRBV4-1; D gene: -; J gene: TRBJ2-1; clone size: many; CDR3 protein: CASSQVQTSSYNEQFF; CDR3 DNA: TGCGCCAGCAGCCAAGTTCAAACTAGCTCCTACAATGAGCAGTTCTTC
V gene: TRBV2; D gene: -; J gene: TRBJ2-4; clone size: many; CDR3 protein: CASRVILAKNIQYF; CDR3 DNA: TGTGCCAGCAGGGTGATACTAGCCAAAAACATTCAGTACTTC
V gene: TRBV14; D gene: -; J gene: TRBJ2-7; clone size: many; CDR3 protein: CASSQDLNEQYF; CDR3 DNA: TGTGCCAGCAGCCAAGATCTAAACGAGCAGTACTTC
V gene: TRBV5-1; D gene: -; J gene: TRBJ1-1; clone size: -; CDR3 protein: CASSRGDQVRIEAFF; CDR3 DNA: TGCGCCAGCTCGCGTGGAGACCAAGTCCGGATTGAAGCTTTCTTT
V gene: TRBV11-2; D gene: TRBD2; J gene: TRBJ2-6; clone size: many; CDR3 protein: CASSLEGLAGRGANVLTF; CDR3 DNA: TGTGCCAGCAGCTTAGAAGGACTAGCGGGTCGTGGGGCCAACGTCCTGACTTTC
V gene: TRBV5-1; D gene: TRBD2; J gene: TRBJ2-1; clone size: many; CDR3 protein: CASSLVAGASYNEQFF; CDR3 DNA: TGCGCCAGCAGCTTGGTAGCGGGGGCCTCCTACAATGAGCAGTTCTTC
V gene: TRBV4-1; D gene: -; J gene: TRBJ2-5; clone size: many; CDR3 protein: CASSQRAPQDGETQYF; CDR3 DNA: TGCGCCAGCAGCCAGAGAGCTCCCCAGGATGGAGAGACCCAGTACTTC
V gene: TRBV20-1; D gene: TRBD2; J gene: TRBJ2-7; clone size: -; CDR3 protein: CSARDPAGGPYEQYF; CDR3 DNA: TGCAGTGCTAGAGATCCAGCGGGAGGGCCCTACGAGCAGTACTTC
V gene: TRBV13; D gene: TRBD1; J gene: TRBJ1-6; clone size: many; CDR3 protein: CASSLILGQGASPLHF; CDR3 DNA: TGTGCCAGCAGCTTAATTTTGGGACAGGGGGCCTCACCCCTCCACTTT
V gene: TRBV9; D gene: -; J gene: TRBJ1-1; clone size: -; CDR3 protein: CASSPIRGTEAFF; CDR3 DNA: TGTGCCAGCAGCCCGATTCGGGGAACTGAAGCTTTCTTT
V gene: TRBV27; D gene: -; J gene: TRBJ1-5; clone size: many; CDR3 protein: CASSPRPGLNSNQPQHF; CDR3 DNA: TGTGCCAGCAGCCCCCGGCCGGGCCTAAATAGCAATCAGCCCCAGCATTTT